This TCR beta chain was sequenced during a study of control samples from healthy donors and cancer patients. Only in-frame clones appear in the TCRdb table, and some are missing; sequencing was by immunoSEQ multiplex PCR. The sample has about 110,000 clones; around 87% are singletons. Germline lookup yields CDR1 LGHNA and CDR2 YSLEER. This CDR3 is built from 15 residues. V was pared by 4 bases and J by 2 bases, with 11 bases between. The gene calls are TRBV4-3 and TRBJ2-2; D is possibly TRBD2 (6 bases). The TCR sequence derives from a woman aged 60 to 75 with lung cancer. Sequences were obtained from PBMCs. Here the CDR3 reads CASSLGGLNTGELFF. The CDR3 region has the DNA TGCGCCAGCAGCCTCGGAGGACTAAACACCGGGGAGCTGTTTTTT.